Presented here are 2 T cell receptor beta chains from one specimen sequenced in a study of cytomegalovirus exposure and HLA in healthy donors. The PCR ran on 60 Vbeta and 13 Jbeta primers. The assay was immunoSEQ multiplex PCR, and TCRdb's table has in-frame clones only and misses some. In total, the table holds about 200,000 clones. Sequencing input: PBMCs. Receptors were obtained from a woman aged 30 to 39 in good health and CMV-seropositive.

The chain uses TRBV15 and TRBJ1-5; unclear D gene. The ends were cut back, 8 bases at V and 2 bases at J, with 10 bases in the middle. Looked up from germline, CDR1 is LNHNV and CDR2 is YYDKDF (reference sequence). The CDR3 covers 13 residues. CDR3 sequence: CATSDWGNQPQHF. The CDR3 DNA follows: TGTGCCACCTCAGACTGGGGCAATCAGCCCCAGCATTTT. Together with reference TRBV15 and TRBJ1-5, the CDR3 gives the full variable domain: DAMVIQNPRYQVTQFGKPVTLSCSQTLNHNVMYWYQQKSSQAPKLLFHYYDKDFNNEADTPDNFQSRRPNTSFCFLDIRSPGLGDTAMYLCATSDWGNQPQHFGDGTRLSIL.

The chain links TRBV6-6 to TRBJ1-6; maybe TRBD1 (6 bases). This CDR3 comprises 16 residues. CDR1 MNHNY and CDR2 SVGAGI come from the germline V gene (reference sequence). V was clipped by 2 bases and J by 10 bases, with 18 bases between them. CDR3 sequence: CASSYRPGAEGSPLHF. DNA of the CDR3: TGTGCCAGCAGTTACCGACCAGGGGCCGAGGGCTCACCCCTCCACTTT.